A selection of T cell receptor beta chains follows, all from one sample in a study of CD8 T cells in Susac syndrome. TCRdb fed the immunoSEQ multiplex PCR reads into MiXCR, producing one record per CDR3 protein. The repertoire holds about 430,000 distinct CDR3 sequences, with around 85% as singletons. Sequencing was carried out using CD8+ T cells from PBMCs. The receptors derive from a human donor with multiple sclerosis. Each CDR3 is given with its conserved first and last residue. D genes are given only for firm matches. Size is stated for part of the rows, as once, few or many counts, or as a class when the clone is expanded.

V	J	D	size	DNA	CDR3
TRBV10-3	TRBJ2-5	NA	NA	TGTGCCATCAGTGATTGGGGGGGGCGGGCAGAGGAGACCCAGTACTTC	CAISDWGGRAEETQYF
TRBV12-3/TRBV12-4	TRBJ1-1	TRBD1	NA	TGTGCCAGCATAATGACGGACAGGGTTGACACTGAAGCTTTCTTT	CASIMTDRVDTEAFF
TRBV5-5	TRBJ1-6	NA	NA	TGTGCCAGCAGCTTGGTCCCCGGTTGGGGCTCTAATTCACCCCTCCACTTT	CASSLVPGWGSNSPLHF
TRBV4-1	TRBJ2-1	TRBD2	NA	TGCGCCAGCAGCACCGAGTGGCGGGAGCTGGGAAATGAGCAGTTCTTC	CASSTEWRELGNEQFF
TRBV4-1	TRBJ2-1	TRBD2	NA	TGCGCCAGCAGCCAGAAAGTCGGGACTAGCGGGGGGGCCTTCAATGAGCAGTTCTTC	CASSQKVGTSGGAFNEQFF
TRBV5-4	TRBJ1-6	NA	NA	TGTGCCAGCAGCTTGAACAGGTTAAATTCACCCCTCCACTTT	CASSLNRLNSPLHF
TRBV4-1	TRBJ1-5	NA	NA	TGCGCCAGCAGCCAAGACGTAGGGGTGGGACAGCCCCAGCATTTT	CASSQDVGVGQPQHF
TRBV12-3/TRBV12-4	TRBJ2-1	NA	NA	TGTGCCAGCAGATTGCACAATGAGCAGTTCTTC	CASRLHNEQFF
TRBV12-3/TRBV12-4	TRBJ1-1	NA	NA	TGTGCCAGCATTGTCGGGGGAGAGTCTGAAGCTTTCTTT	CASIVGGESEAFF
TRBV5-1	TRBJ1-2	NA	NA	TGCGCCAGCAGCTCCCTGGGGGGGGAGGAAGACTATGGCTACACCTTC	CASSSLGGEEDYGYTF
TRBV6-5	TRBJ2-5	TRBD2	NA	TGTGCCAGCAGTTACTCGGCCCCCGGCGGGGGGGGCTCAGAGACCCAGTACTTC	CASSYSAPGGGGSETQYF
TRBV2	TRBJ2-2	TRBD1	NA	TGTGCCAGCAGCGACCCGACAGGGGACACCGGGGAGCTGTTTTTT	CASSDPTGDTGELFF
TRBV4-2	TRBJ1-2	NA	few	TGTGCCAGCAGCCAAGCCTCAGGAGGGAGCTATGGCTACACCTTC	CASSQASGGSYGYTF
TRBV12-5	TRBJ2-1	NA	NA	TGTGCTAGTGGTTTGCCCCATGAGCAGTTCTTC	CASGLPHEQFF
TRBV7-9	TRBJ2-7	TRBD2	NA	TGTGCCAGCAGCATTAGCGGGGACTCCTACGGGCAGTACTTC	CASSISGDSYGQYF
TRBV24-1	TRBJ2-1	NA	NA	TGTGCCACCAGTGATTTGGGCAGCAATGAGCAGTTCTTC	CATSDLGSNEQFF
TRBV4-1	TRBJ1-5	TRBD1	NA	TGCGCCAGCAGCCAAGATGAGGGGGCCAATCAGCCCCAGCATTTT	CASSQDEGANQPQHF
TRBV5-6	TRBJ2-7	TRBD2	NA	TGTGCCAGCAGCAGCGGACTAGCGGAGTCCTACGAGCAGTACTTC	CASSSGLAESYEQYF
TRBV27	TRBJ1-5	NA	few	TGTGCCAGCAGTTTACGTACAGGAGGTCAGCCCCAGCATTTT	CASSLRTGGQPQHF
TRBV27	TRBJ1-1	NA	NA	TGTGCCATCGGACAGAACACTGAAGCTTTCTTT	CAIGQNTEAFF
TRBV4-1	TRBJ1-1	NA	NA	TGCGCCAGCAGCCCATGGGTTAAAGAGAACACTGAAGCTTTCTTT	CASSPWVKENTEAFF